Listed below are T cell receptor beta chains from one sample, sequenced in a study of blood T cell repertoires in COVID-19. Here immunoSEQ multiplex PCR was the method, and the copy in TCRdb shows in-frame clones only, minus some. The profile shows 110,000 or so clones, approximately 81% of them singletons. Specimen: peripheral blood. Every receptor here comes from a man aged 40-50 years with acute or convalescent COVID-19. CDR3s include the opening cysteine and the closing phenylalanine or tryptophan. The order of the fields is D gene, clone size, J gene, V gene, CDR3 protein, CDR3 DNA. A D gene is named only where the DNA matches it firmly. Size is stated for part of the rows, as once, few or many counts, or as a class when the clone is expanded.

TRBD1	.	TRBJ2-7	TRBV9	CASSVAPTGGVNEQYF	TGTGCCAGCAGCGTAGCCCCGACAGGGGGCGTCAACGAGCAGTACTTC
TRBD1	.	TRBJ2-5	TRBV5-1	CASSLTGGETQYF	TGCGCCAGCAGCTTGACAGGGGGAGAGACCCAGTACTTC
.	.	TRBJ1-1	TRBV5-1	CASSSTSGETGAFF	TGCGCCAGCAGCTCGACGTCCGGGGAGACGGGAGCTTTCTTT
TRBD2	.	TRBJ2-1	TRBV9	CASSVIAGGPLSDEQFF	TGTGCCAGCAGCGTAATAGCGGGGGGGCCTTTAAGCGATGAGCAGTTCTTC
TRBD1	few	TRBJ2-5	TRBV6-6	CASSYVTGETQYF	TGTGCCAGCAGTTACGTGACAGGGGAGACCCAGTACTTC
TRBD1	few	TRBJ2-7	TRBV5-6	CASSSTGEGYEQYF	TGTGCCAGCAGCTCGACAGGGGAAGGCTACGAGCAGTACTTC
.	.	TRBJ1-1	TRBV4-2	CASSQEKSGFTEAFF	TGTGCCAGCAGCCAAGAAAAATCAGGGTTCACTGAAGCTTTCTTT
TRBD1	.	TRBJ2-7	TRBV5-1	CASSTQGDPYEQYF	TGCGCCAGCAGCACACAGGGGGACCCCTACGAGCAGTACTTC
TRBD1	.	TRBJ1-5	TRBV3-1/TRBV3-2	CASSQTGQINNQPQHF	TGTGCCAGCAGCCAAACGGGACAGATAAACAATCAGCCCCAGCATTTT
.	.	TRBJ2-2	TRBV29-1	CSVESAGELFF	TGCAGCGTTGAATCCGCCGGGGAGCTGTTTTTT
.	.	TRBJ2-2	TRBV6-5	CASSWGDYTGELFF	TGTGCCAGCAGTTGGGGGGATTACACCGGGGAGCTGTTTTTT
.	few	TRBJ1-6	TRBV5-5	CASSSMAFAGTLHF	TGTGCCAGCAGCTCGATGGCCTTCGCGGGGACCCTCCACTTT
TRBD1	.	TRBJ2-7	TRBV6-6	CASRTGQGAREQYF	TGTGCCAGCAGGACCGGACAGGGGGCTCGGGAGCAGTACTTC
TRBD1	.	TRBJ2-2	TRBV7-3	CASSLMYRWGQEGTGELFF	TGTGCCAGCAGCTTAATGTATCGCTGGGGACAGGAGGGCACCGGGGAGCTGTTTTTT
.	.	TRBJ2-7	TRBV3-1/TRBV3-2	CASSPRPSGTTSYEQYF	TGTGCCAGCAGCCCTCGTCCCTCCGGGACAACCTCCTACGAGCAGTACTTC
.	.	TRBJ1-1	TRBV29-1	CSAPGDAGNTEAFF	TGCAGCGCCCCGGGGGACGCCGGGAACACTGAAGCTTTCTTT
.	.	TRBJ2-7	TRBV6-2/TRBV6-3	CASSYSYRYEQYF	TGTGCCAGCAGTTACTCGTACAGGTACGAGCAGTACTTC
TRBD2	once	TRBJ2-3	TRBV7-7	CAEVLAGYIDTQYF	TGTGCCGAGGTACTAGCGGGGTATATCGATACGCAGTATTTT
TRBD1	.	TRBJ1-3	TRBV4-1	CASSHPLTGDSGNTIYF	TGCGCCAGCAGCCATCCTCTGACAGGGGACTCTGGAAACACCATATATTTT
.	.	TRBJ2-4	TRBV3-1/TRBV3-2	CASSRTGGGTKNIQYF	TGTGCCAGCAGCCGAACAGGGGGGGGGACCAAAAACATTCAGTACTTC
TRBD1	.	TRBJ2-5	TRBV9	CASSVARQGQETQYF	TGTGCCAGCAGCGTAGCGCGACAGGGCCAAGAGACCCAGTACTTC
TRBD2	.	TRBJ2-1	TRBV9	CASSPRRLAEVNNEQFF	TGTGCCAGCAGCCCACGGCGTCTAGCGGAGGTGAACAATGAGCAGTTCTTC
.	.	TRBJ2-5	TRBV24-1	CATSDPQVFEGTQYF	TGTGCCACCAGTGATCCCCAGGTTTTCGAGGGGACCCAGTACTTC
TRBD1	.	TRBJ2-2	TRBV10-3	CAISYDRGSFGGELFF	TGTGCCATCAGTTATGACAGGGGGAGTTTTGGCGGGGAGCTGTTTTTT
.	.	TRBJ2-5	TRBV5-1	CASSYQLETQYF	TGCGCCAGCAGCTACCAGTTGGAGACCCAGTACTTC
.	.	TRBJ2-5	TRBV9	CASSRGTTLQETQYF	TGTGCCAGCAGCAGAGGGACAACACTCCAAGAGACCCAGTACTTC
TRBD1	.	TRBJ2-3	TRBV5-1	CASSFGTGDTDTQYF	TGCGCCAGCAGCTTCGGGACAGGGGACACAGATACGCAGTATTTT
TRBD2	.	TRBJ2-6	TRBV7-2	CASSLAPGGPGANVLTF	TGTGCCAGCAGCTTAGCGCCGGGGGGGCCTGGGGCCAATGTCCTGACTTTC
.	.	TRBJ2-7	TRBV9	CASSVAPGVAQGEQYF	TGTGCCAGCAGCGTAGCCCCAGGGGTCGCCCAGGGCGAGCAGTACTTC
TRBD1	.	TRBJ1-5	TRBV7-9	CASSALYRGSNQPQHF	TGTGCCAGCAGCGCCCTCTACAGGGGTAGCAATCAGCCCCAGCATTTT
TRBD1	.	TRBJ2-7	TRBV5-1	CASSQPETGTGSSYEQYF	TGCGCCAGCAGCCAACCTGAAACCGGGACAGGTTCCTCCTACGAGCAGTACTTC
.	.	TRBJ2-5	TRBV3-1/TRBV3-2	CASSQIAVRPQQETQYF	TGTGCCAGCAGCCAAATAGCGGTCCGACCGCAGCAAGAGACCCAGTACTTC
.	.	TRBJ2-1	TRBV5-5	CASSLWGGPDNEQFF	TGTGCCAGCAGCTTATGGGGGGGGCCCGACAATGAGCAGTTCTTC
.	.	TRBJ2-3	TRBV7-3	CASSQLAPGTQYF	TGTGCCAGCAGCCAGCTAGCTCCCGGTACGCAGTATTTT
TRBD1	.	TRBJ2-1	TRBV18	CASQGGDRGRNEQFF	TGTGCCAGCCAAGGGGGGGACAGGGGTCGCAATGAGCAGTTCTTC
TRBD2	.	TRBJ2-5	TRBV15	CATSRDLTGAGGLQETQYF	TGTGCCACCAGCAGGGACTTGACTGGCGCGGGGGGCCTCCAAGAGACCCAGTACTTC
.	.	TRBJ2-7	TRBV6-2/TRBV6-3	CASSKSSASSYEQYF	TGTGCCAGCAGTAAATCTAGCGCGAGCTCCTACGAGCAGTACTTC
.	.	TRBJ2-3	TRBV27	CASLGGDTQYF	TGTGCCAGTCTGGGGGGAGATACGCAGTATTTT
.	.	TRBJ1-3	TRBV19	CASSQAVSGNTIYF	TGTGCTTCCTCACAGGCGGTATCTGGAAACACCATATATTTT
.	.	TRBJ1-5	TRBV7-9	CASSLALGGGRQPQHF	TGTGCCAGCAGCTTAGCCCTGGGCGGGGGGAGACAGCCCCAGCATTTT
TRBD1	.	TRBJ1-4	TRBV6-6	CASSRGQSEKLFF	TGTGCCAGCAGTAGGGGACAGAGTGAAAAACTGTTTTTT